The entry below gives a single T cell receptor (beta chain) sequence along with its context. The antigen is unknown. PCR amplification relied on 60 Vbeta primers (plus 13 Jbeta primers). Profiling relied on immunoSEQ multiplex PCR, and the TCRdb table lists in-frame clones only, not all of them. Altogether 35,000 to 40,000 clones are present, nearly 55% being singletons, with the ten largest covering more than 5%. Germline CDR1 is SEHNR and CDR2 is FQNEAQ (reference sequence). The CDR3 covers 16 residues. V lost 4 bases and J lost 2; bases outside the gene matches: 3. These data come from a study of cytomegalovirus exposure and HLA in healthy donors. Overall study: Among the 300 to 500 donors who were genotyped, over 70% fell in the genetic ancestry cluster that is associated with self-reported Caucasian donors. General study findings and limits: Presence/absence analyses took donor sequencing depth as roughly uniform.

This chain links TRBV7-9 with TRBJ1-5, with 12 bases that match TRBD1. This sequence was found in a woman in her thirties or forties in good health and CMV-seropositive. The sequencing input was PBMCs. The CDR3 loop reads CASSSGTGGRNQPQHF. Here the CDR3 DNA reads TGTGCCAGCAGCTCAGGGACAGGGGGCCGCAATCAGCCCCAGCATTTT.